This T cell receptor (beta chain) was sequenced during a study of blood T cell repertoires in COVID-19. The overall study: Samples of COVID-19 (acute and convalescent) were obtained from the United States, Italy and Spain. Sources were T cells, B-cell-depleted T cells, or PBMCs; the material itself was cDNA or gDNA.

Authors' data handling: Researchers report that nucleated cell counts were estimated from reference gene primer amplification. The assay was immunoSEQ multiplex PCR, and TCRdb's table has in-frame clones only and misses some. Clonal size and the V and J genes are those of that table, whereas D and trimming came from the DNA. In the table there are fewer than 200,000 clones, approximately 79% of which are singletons. CDR3 length: 13 residues. Looked up from germline, CDR1 is SGDLS and CDR2 is YYNGEE. Trimming pared 5 bases from V and 6 bases from J, leaving 13 bases between. The origin of this receptor is a woman in her 70s with acute or convalescent COVID-19. The sequenced sample was peripheral blood. The rearrangement uses TRBV9 and TRBJ2-3; D not resolved. The CDR3: CASRTGFRDTQYF. In nucleotides, the CDR3 is TGTGCCAGCAGGACTGGGTTCCGGGATACGCAGTATTTT.